This TCR beta chain was profiled in a study of radiation and T cells in renal cell carcinoma. The method was immunoSEQ multiplex PCR; TCRdb's version includes in-frame clones alone and lacks a portion of them. This sample has 100,000 to 150,000 clones, with approximately 90% found just once. As to this clone: Its cognate antigen is unknown.

Germline trimming cut 11 bases from V and 0 bases from J; bases unmatched to any gene: 10. The CDR3 is made up of 14 amino acids. Looked up from germline, CDR1 is MNHNS and CDR2 is SASEGT. Study-wide results and limits: Top tumor clonotypes rose in blood 2 weeks post-radiation, then contracted.

Regarding time point: blood 2 weeks post-SBRT. As to treatment: 15 Gy SBRT to primary tumor, nephrectomy 4 weeks later. Clear cell pathology was present in this patient's renal cell carcinoma. The sample in question was blood, obtained from a patient whose treatment included radiotherapy and nephrectomy. This TCR was recovered from a woman in her sixties or seventies with renal cell carcinoma. The chain joins TRBV6-1 to TRBJ2-7; 7 bases match TRBD1. CDR3 residues: CAGGRGPSSYEQYF. CDR3 nucleotides: TGTGCCGGAGGAAGGGGGCCAAGCTCCTACGAGCAGTACTTC.